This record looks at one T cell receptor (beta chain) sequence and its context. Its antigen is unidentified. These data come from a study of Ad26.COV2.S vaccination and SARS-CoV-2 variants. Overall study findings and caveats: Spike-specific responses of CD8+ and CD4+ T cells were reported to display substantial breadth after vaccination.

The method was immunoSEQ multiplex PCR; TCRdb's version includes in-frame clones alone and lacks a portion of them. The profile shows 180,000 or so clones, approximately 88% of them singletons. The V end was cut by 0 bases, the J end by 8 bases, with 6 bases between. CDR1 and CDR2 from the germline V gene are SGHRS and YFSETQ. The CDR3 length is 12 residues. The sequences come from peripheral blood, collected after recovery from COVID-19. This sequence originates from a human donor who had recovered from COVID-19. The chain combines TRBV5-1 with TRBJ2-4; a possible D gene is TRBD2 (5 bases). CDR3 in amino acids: CASSLVGDIQYF. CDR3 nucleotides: TGCGCCAGCAGCTTGGTGGGAGACATTCAGTACTTC. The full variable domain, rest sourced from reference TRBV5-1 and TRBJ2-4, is KAGVTQTPRYLIKTRGQQVTLSCSPISGHRSVSWYQQTPGQGLQFLFEYFSETQRNKGNFPGRFSGRQFSNSRSEMNVSTLELGDSALYLCASSLVGDIQYFGAGTRLSVL.